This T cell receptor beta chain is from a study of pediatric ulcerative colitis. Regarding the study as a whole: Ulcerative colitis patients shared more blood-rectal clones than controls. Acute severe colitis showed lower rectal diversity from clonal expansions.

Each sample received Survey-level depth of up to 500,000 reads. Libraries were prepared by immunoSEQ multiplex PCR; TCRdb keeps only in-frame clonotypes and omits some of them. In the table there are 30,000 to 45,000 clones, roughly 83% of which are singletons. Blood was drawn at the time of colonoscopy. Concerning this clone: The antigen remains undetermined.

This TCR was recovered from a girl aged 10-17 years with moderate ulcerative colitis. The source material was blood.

CDR3 residues: CASSRHQETQYF. CDR3 nucleotide sequence: TGTGCCAGCAGCCGACACCAAGAGACCCAGTACTTC. V is TRBV6-5 and J is TRBJ2-5; no clear D gene. The germline V gene encodes CDR1 MNHEY and CDR2 SVGAGI. The V end was cut by 6 bases, the J end by 0 bases, with 5 bases between. The CDR3 has 12 amino acids.